This entry lists 27 T cell receptor beta chains sequenced from one sample in a study of blood T cell repertoires in COVID-19. Some clones are missing from TCRdb's copy, which holds only in-frame ones; the method was immunoSEQ multiplex PCR. The table records roughly 370,000 clones, around nine tenths of them present only once. The sample was PBMCs or T cells enriched from blood (not recorded which). Receptors originate from a woman in her 50s who had recovered from COVID-19.

This chain links TRBV28 with TRBJ2-7; 7 bases match TRBD1. CDR3 length: 14 amino acids. Germline CDR1 MDHEN, CDR2 SYDVKM. The ends lost 6 bases at V and 2 bases at J; junction bases unmatched: 7. The CDR3 DNA reads TGTGCCAGCAGAACAATGGACAGGACCTACGAGCAGTACTTC. It specifies CASRTMDRTYEQYF.

Ten or more counts support this clone. The chain joins TRBV11-3 to TRBJ2-7; tentative D call: TRBD1 (5 bases). The CDR3 spans 15 residues. Looked up from germline, CDR1 is SGHNT and CDR2 is YENEEA. V lost 4 bases, J lost 1 base, and 14 bases lay in between. The CDR3 sequence is CASSSGVQGSYEQYF. DNA of the CDR3: TGTGCCAGCAGCTCTGGGGTCCAGGGATCCTACGAGCAGTACTTC.

The table lists this clone with a few counts. The V call is TRBV25-1, the J call TRBJ2-7; 7 bases line up with TRBD2. CDR1 is MGHDK, CDR2 SYGVNS, per germline. The CDR3 consists of 15 residues. The trim removed 3 bases at V and 4 bases at J, leaving 9 bases unmatched. The CDR3 reads CASSDEFGGSYEQYF. CDR3 DNA: TGTGCCAGCAGTGATGAGTTCGGGGGGAGTTACGAGCAGTACTTC.

This clone has only one observation. In nucleotides, the CDR3 is TGTGCCAGTAGTAAACTCCCGGGACAGGGTGAAGCTTTCTTT. Translated: CASSKLPGQGEAFF. This chain connects TRBV19 to TRBJ1-1; 9 positions match TRBD1. The CDR3 loop spans 14 amino acids. Looked up from germline, CDR1 is LNHDA and CDR2 is SQIVND (reference sequence). J lost 7 bases, V lost 4 bases, and 7 bases had no gene match.

The rearrangement joins TRBV5-5 to TRBJ1-6; D perhaps matches TRBD1 (5 bases). The length of the CDR3 is 16 residues. Germline lookup yields CDR1 SGHKS and CDR2 YYEKEE (reference sequence). With 4 bases removed from V and 6 bases from J, the gap between germline ends came to 17 bases. CDR3: CASSHDSLRFNSPLHF. The CDR3 nucleotides read TGTGCCAGCAGCCATGACAGCTTACGTTTTAATTCACCCCTCCACTTT.

The chain employs TRBV29-1 and TRBJ1-1; 7 bases map to TRBD1. The V segment lost 4 bases and the J segment 2 bases; nucleotides outside the gene matches: 4. CDR1 and CDR2 (germline): SQVTM, ANQGSEA. The CDR3 totals 13 residues. CDR3 sequence: CSVGQGGNTEAFF. CDR3 in DNA: TGCAGCGTTGGTCAGGGGGGAAACACTGAAGCTTTCTTT.

This clone occurred once. The rearrangement joins TRBV4-1 to TRBJ2-5; possible D gene TRBD1, 6 bases. Germline CDR1 and CDR2: MGHRA and YSYEKL. Trimming stripped 2 bases from V and 2 bases from J, with 9 bases between. This CDR3 is 14 amino acids long. The DNA for the CDR3 is TGCGCCAGCAGCCAAAACGACAGGCAAGAGACCCAGTACTTC. Translation: CASSQNDRQETQYF.

This clone was detected only once. The chain has TRBV4-2 and TRBJ1-4; a weak D match, TRBD1 (6 bases). CDR1 and CDR2 from the germline V gene are LGHNA and YNFKEQ. The CDR3 length is 17 residues. V lost 0 bases to trimming and J lost 8 bases, with 19 bases between them. Here the CDR3 reads CASSQDVGQPAREKLFF. The CDR3 DNA reads TGTGCCAGCAGCCAAGACGTCGGACAGCCCGCTAGGGAAAAACTGTTTTTT.

V is TRBV28 and J is TRBJ1-1; maybe TRBD1 (6 bases). The germline V and J ends were trimmed by 5 bases and 8 bases, with 12 bases remaining between them. CDR1 MDHEN and CDR2 SYDVKM come from the germline V gene. The CDR3 runs to 12 residues. The CDR3 sequence: CASSPTGTEAFF. In DNA form, the CDR3 reads TGTGCCAGCAGTCCGACTGGGACAGAAGCTTTCTTT.

This sequence joins TRBV27 and TRBJ2-7; 11 bases fit TRBD1. V was pared by 2 bases and J by 4 bases, with 4 bases of the junction left unmatched. CDR3 length: 15 residues. From germline, CDR1 is MNHEY and CDR2 SMNVEV (reference sequence). The CDR3 loop is CASSLGTGGYYEQYF. The CDR3 region has the DNA TGTGCCAGCAGTTTAGGGACAGGGGGATATTACGAGCAGTACTTC.

This sequence joins TRBV27 and TRBJ2-3; D perhaps matches TRBD2 (5 bases). Germline CDR1 MNHEY, CDR2 SMNVEV (reference sequence). V was clipped by 3 bases and J by 4 bases, with 11 bases between them. This CDR3 region has 14 residues. CDR3 nucleotide sequence: TGTGCCAGCAGTTTGGGGTGGGGAGCAGATACGCAGTATTTT. Protein product: CASSLGWGADTQYF.

J is TRBJ2-3 and V is TRBV30; perhaps TRBD2 as D (6 bases). The CDR3 runs 12 residues. Trimming took off 2 bases at V and 10 bases at J, with 13 bases between the two ends. Per the germline V gene, CDR1 is GTSNPN and CDR2 is SVGIG (reference sequence). CDR3 nucleotide sequence: TGTGCCTGGAGTAAACTAGCCGGTTCGCAGTATTTT. It encodes CAWSKLAGSQYF.

This CDR3 is CASRSERGGGRELFF. In DNA, the CDR3 is TGTGCCAGCAGATCTGAGCGGGGGGGCGGCAGGGAGCTGTTTTTT. The chain carries TRBV11-2 and TRBJ2-2; TRBD2 matches at 10 bases. The CDR3 is 15 amino acids. Germline assignment: CDR1 SGHAT and CDR2 FQNNGV. J lost 9 bases, V lost 6 bases, and 10 bases had no gene match.

The CDR3, as DNA: TGTGCCAGCAGTTACGGAACTAGCGGGGGAGACGGGGAGCTGTTTTTT. Protein: CASSYGTSGGDGELFF. This chain connects TRBV6-2 or TRBV6-3 to TRBJ2-2; 11 positions agree with TRBD2. Germline CDR1 is MNHEY and CDR2 is SVGEGT. V trimming: 2 bases; J trimming: 7 bases; junction bases outside the gene matches: 6. This CDR3 is 16 amino acids long.

The chain couples TRBV28 to TRBJ2-3; D unclear. The CDR3 consists of 14 residues. The V end lost 5 bases, the J end lost 0 bases, and 9 bases lay between the germline ends. The germline V gene encodes CDR1 MDHEN and CDR2 SYDVKM. The CDR3 spells CASSLERSTDTQYF. In DNA, the CDR3 is TGTGCCAGCAGTCTGGAGAGAAGCACAGATACGCAGTATTTT.

This clone was detected only once. V and J are TRBV6-5 and TRBJ2-2, with D tentatively TRBD1 (5 bases). The CDR3 is 14 residues long. The V gene lost 5 bases and the J gene lost 6 bases, with 13 bases spanning the gap. CDR1 is MNHEY and CDR2 is SVGAGI in the germline V gene. In DNA form, the CDR3 reads TGTGCCAGCAGTAACGCGCAGGGATCCGGGGAGCTGTTTTTT. Translated, it gives CASSNAQGSGELFF.

The chain joins TRBV29-1 to TRBJ1-1; D gene ambiguous. The CDR3 covers 10 residues. Germline CDR1 is SQVTM and CDR2 is ANQGSEA. V shed 6 bases and J shed 7 bases, with 9 bases lying between them. The chain's CDR3 is CSVAQVEAFF. The CDR3 DNA reads as TGCAGCGTAGCCCAGGTTGAAGCTTTCTTT.

The genes are TRBV7-2 and TRBJ2-7, with TRBD2 matching 7 bases. The trim removed 6 bases at V and 4 bases at J, leaving 6 bases unmatched. There are 13 residues in the CDR3. CDR1 SGHTA and CDR2 FQGNSA come from the germline V gene. Here the CDR3 reads CASRNPAGYEQYF. CDR3 nucleotides: TGTGCCAGCAGGAACCCAGCGGGGTACGAGCAGTACTTC.

The DNA of the CDR3 is TGTGCCAGCAGCTTAACTGAAGTATATTCTGGAAACACCATATATTTT. Its translation is CASSLTEVYSGNTIYF. J is TRBJ1-3 and V is TRBV7-9; unclear D gene. The CDR3 totals 16 residues. Trimming left V 2 bases short and J 1 base short, with 12 bases between. CDR1 and CDR2 from the germline V gene are SEHNR and FQNEAQ (reference sequence).

The genes are TRBV24-1 and TRBJ2-2, with 8 nucleotides matching TRBD1. The CDR3 contains 14 residues. The germline CDR1 and CDR2 sequences are KGHDR and SFDVKD. The junction had 3 bases not matched to a gene; V was cut back by 4 bases and J by 6 bases. In DNA, the CDR3 is TGTGCCACCAGTGACCCGACAGGGGCCGGGGAGCTGTTTTTT. This codes for CATSDPTGAGELFF.

V is TRBV5-5 and J is TRBJ1-1; D remains ambiguous. Trimming took off 2 bases at V and 6 bases at J, with 14 bases between the two ends. Per the germline V gene, CDR1 is SGHKS and CDR2 is YYEKEE (reference sequence). CDR3 size: 14 residues. The CDR3 bases are TGTGCCAGCAGCTTTTCGCGCGTCGACTCTGAAGCTTTCTTT. This codes for CASSFSRVDSEAFF. Filled out from reference TRBV5-5 and TRBJ1-1, the complete variable domain reads DAGVTQSPTHLIKTRGQQVTLRCSPISGHKSVSWYQQVLGQGPQFIFQYYEKEERGRGNFPDRFSARQFPNYSSELNVNALLLGDSALYLCASSFSRVDSEAFFGQGTRLTVV.

The chain is built from TRBV7-9 and TRBJ2-7, with a tentative D call TRBD2 (6 bases). V was shortened by 6 bases and J by 4 bases, with 13 bases between the two germline ends. The CDR3 has 13 residues. In germline, CDR1 is SEHNR, CDR2 FQNEAQ (reference sequence). DNA of the CDR3: TGTGCCAGCAGGTTCGGGGGAACATACGAGCAGTACTTC. As protein: CASRFGGTYEQYF.

The V and J genes are TRBV4-1 and TRBJ1-5; D ambiguous. The CDR3 covers 15 residues. Trimming stripped 7 bases from V and 6 bases from J, with 19 bases between. CDR1 and CDR2 from the germline V gene are MGHRA and YSYEKL. The CDR3 spells CASTRSRSLGQPQHF. CDR3 in DNA: TGCGCCAGCACCCGTTCTAGGAGTTTGGGTCAGCCCCAGCATTTT.

The chain joins TRBV29-1 to TRBJ1-1; a weak D match, TRBD1 (5 bases). The CDR3 extends over 14 amino acids. Germline values: CDR1 SQVTM, CDR2 ANQGSEA. V dropped 5 bases and J dropped 0 bases, with 13 bases sitting between them. The CDR3 reads CSVQVGAVNTEAFF. The DNA of the CDR3 is TGCAGCGTTCAAGTTGGGGCGGTGAACACTGAAGCTTTCTTT.

J is TRBJ1-2 and V is TRBV7-2; perhaps TRBD1 as D (6 bases). The germline CDR1 and CDR2 sequences are SGHTA and FQGNSA. There are 12 residues in the CDR3. The V gene lost 5 bases and the J gene lost 2 bases, with 6 bases spanning the gap. As DNA, the CDR3 is TGTGCCAGCAGCGACAGGAACTATGGCTACACCTTC. It is translated as CASSDRNYGYTF.

In this sample, this clone turned up once. The chain has TRBV6-5 and TRBJ1-2; the match to TRBD1 covers 9 bases. CDR1 MNHEY and CDR2 SVGAGI come from the germline V gene. The CDR3 is 15 residues long. J lost 6 bases, V lost 4 bases, and 9 bases had no gene match. DNA of the CDR3: TGTGCCAGCAGTTTTTCCGGACAGGGGTGGGATGGCTACACCTTC. Translated: CASSFSGQGWDGYTF.

This clone was detected only once. The chain joins TRBV6-6 to TRBJ1-5; the D is unclear. Trimming removed 4 bases from V and 7 bases from J, with 14 bases in between. This CDR3 has 14 residues. Germline assignment: CDR1 MNHNY and CDR2 SVGAGI (reference sequence). The CDR3 loop reads CASSSLEGGQPQHF. CDR3 in DNA: TGTGCCAGCAGTTCTTTGGAGGGCGGACAGCCCCAGCATTTT.